The sequence of this T cell receptor (beta chain) was determined in a study of CD8 T cells in Susac syndrome. An input of about 0.5 to 1 ug of RNA was subjected to reverse transcription using random hexamers. Amplification of the TCR beta CDR3 was carried out by immunoSEQ multiplex PCR, which spanned a total of 54 Vbeta and 13 Jbeta segments. From the immunoSEQ multiplex PCR reads, TCRdb called clonotypes with MiXCR, one entry per CDR3 protein. Among under 350,000 distinct CDR3 sequences listed, approximately 90% were seen once. From germline, CDR1 is SGHTA and CDR2 FQGNSA. J lost 5 bases, V lost 5 bases, and 5 bases had no gene match. The CDR3 is made up of 13 amino acids.

The chain links TRBV7-2 to TRBJ1-2; 7 bases agree with TRBD1. This receptor was obtained from a human donor with multiple sclerosis. The material sequenced was CD4+ T cells from PBMCs. Here the CDR3 reads CASSTDRAYGYTF. The DNA of the CDR3 is TGTGCCAGCAGCACCGACAGGGCATATGGCTACACCTTC. Based on the CDR3 plus reference TRBV7-2 and TRBJ1-2, the full variable domain is GAGVSQSPSNKVTEKGKDVELRCDPISGHTALYWYRQSLGQGLEFLIYFQGNSAPDKSGLPSDRFSAERTGGSVSTLTIQRTQQEDSAVYLCASSTDRAYGYTFGSGTRLTVV.